Sequencing of this T cell receptor beta chain was carried out in a study of blood T cell repertoires in COVID-19. Turning to the study itself: Samples came from the United States, Italy and Spain, spanning acute and convalescent COVID-19. From T cells, B-cell-depleted T cells, or PBMCs came the material, which was cDNA or gDNA.

Authors' methods: For nucleated cells, counts were estimated from reference gene primer amplification. The assay was immunoSEQ multiplex PCR, and TCRdb's table has in-frame clones only and misses some. The D gene and trimming were derived from the DNA, and the V and J assignments and clone size from that table. The repertoire holds about 160,000 clones, with more than 75% as singletons. V lost 4 bases to trimming and J lost 8 bases, with 18 bases between them. The CDR3 has 14 residues. CDR1 and CDR2 (germline): SGDLS, YYNGEE. The source material was peripheral blood. The rearrangement joins TRBV9 to TRBJ1-2; D might be TRBD1 (5 bases). The clonotype originates from a man aged 55 to 69 with active or convalescent COVID-19. CDR3 nucleotide sequence: TGTGCCAGCAGCTCAAGACAGATTTTAGAGGGCTACACCTTC. Translated, it gives CASSSRQILEGYTF.